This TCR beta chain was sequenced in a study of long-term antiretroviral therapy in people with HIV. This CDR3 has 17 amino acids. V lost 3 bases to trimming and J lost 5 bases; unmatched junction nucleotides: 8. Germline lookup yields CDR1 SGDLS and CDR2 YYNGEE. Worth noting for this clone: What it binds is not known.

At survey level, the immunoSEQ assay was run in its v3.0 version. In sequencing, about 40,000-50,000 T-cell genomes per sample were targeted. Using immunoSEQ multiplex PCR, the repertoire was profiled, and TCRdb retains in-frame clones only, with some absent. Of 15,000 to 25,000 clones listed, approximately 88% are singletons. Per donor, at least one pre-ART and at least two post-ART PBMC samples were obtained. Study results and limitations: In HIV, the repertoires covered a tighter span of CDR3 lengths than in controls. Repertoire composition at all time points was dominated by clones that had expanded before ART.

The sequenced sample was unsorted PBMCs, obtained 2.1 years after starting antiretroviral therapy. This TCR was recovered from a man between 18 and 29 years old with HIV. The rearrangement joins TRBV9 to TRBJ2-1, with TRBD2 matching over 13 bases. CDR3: CASSAWTSGGLNNEQFF. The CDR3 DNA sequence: TGTGCCAGCAGCGCTTGGACTAGCGGGGGCCTCAACAATGAGCAGTTCTTC. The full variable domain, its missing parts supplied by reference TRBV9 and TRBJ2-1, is DSGVTQTPKHLITATGQRVTLRCSPRSGDLSVYWYQQSLDQGLQFLIQYYNGEERAKGNILERFSAQQFPDLHSELNLSSLELGDSALYFCASSAWTSGGLNNEQFFGPGTRLTVL.